The TCR beta chain under discussion was sequenced for a study of PD-1 blockade in mismatch repair-deficient tumors. Study-level background: All were previously treated, progressing patients with over 9 mismatch repair-deficient cancer types.

TCRdb's copy holds only in-frame clones and misses some; the assay was immunoSEQ multiplex PCR. The sample consists of 60,000 to 65,000 clones, 88% of them appearing once. V lost 2 bases, J lost 2 bases, and 10 bases lay in between. This CDR3 region has 15 residues. The germline gives CDR1 ENHRY, CDR2 SYGVKD. PCR or immunohistochemistry showed mismatch repair deficiency in every enrolled patient. The TCR-sequenced patients were three responders to pembrolizumab. This receptor was taken from an adult with mismatch repair-deficient cancer. The specimen was peripheral blood, collected 52 weeks after starting pembrolizumab. This rearrangement joins TRBV10-3 to TRBJ2-1; TRBD2 is a possible D gene (5 bases). The CDR3 is CAISEGRIPYNEQFF. CDR3 sequence (DNA): TGTGCCATCAGTGAGGGGAGAATACCCTACAATGAGCAGTTCTTC.